This T cell receptor beta chain was identified in a study of blood T cells in healthy people across ages. Study overall: When template switching was applied, about one barcoded beta molecule was captured per two T cells.

They isolated at least 7 million PBMCs from each sample. Study-level results: More naive CD4+ cells and higher diversity marked long-lived donors relative to aged donors. Estimated diversity, derived from one million T cells, was regarded as an underestimate.

About this clonotype: Antigen: not known. It may be a read error: a sequence one base away is much more abundant.

A second PCR, run for roughly 6 to 11 cycles, used a sample-barcoded 5' primer plus a J-beta primer mix. MiXCR was run by TCRdb on the 5' RACE reads, yielding one entry per CDR3 protein. This sample yields fewer than 750,000 distinct CDR3 sequences, of which around 52% are seen a single time; approximately 15% belongs to the top ten. What was sequenced was blood. The sequence was collected from a woman of 80 years or more in good health.

CDR3 DNA sequence: TGTGCCAGCAGCTTGTGCAGGGGAGAGACCCAGTACTTC. Amino acids: CASSLCRGETQYF. The chain recombines TRBV5-6 with TRBJ2-5, with D tentatively TRBD1 (6 bases). The CDR3 extends over 13 amino acids. CDR1 is SGHDT, CDR2 YYEEEE, per germline. Trimming pared 1 base from V and 4 bases from J, leaving 8 bases between. The whole variable domain, filled in from reference TRBV5-6 and TRBJ2-5, reads DAGVTQSPTHLIKTRGQQVTLRCSPKSGHDTVSWYQQALGQGPQFIFQYYEEEERQRGNFPDRFSGHQFPNYSSELNVNALLLGDSALYLCASSLCRGETQYFGPGTRLLVL.